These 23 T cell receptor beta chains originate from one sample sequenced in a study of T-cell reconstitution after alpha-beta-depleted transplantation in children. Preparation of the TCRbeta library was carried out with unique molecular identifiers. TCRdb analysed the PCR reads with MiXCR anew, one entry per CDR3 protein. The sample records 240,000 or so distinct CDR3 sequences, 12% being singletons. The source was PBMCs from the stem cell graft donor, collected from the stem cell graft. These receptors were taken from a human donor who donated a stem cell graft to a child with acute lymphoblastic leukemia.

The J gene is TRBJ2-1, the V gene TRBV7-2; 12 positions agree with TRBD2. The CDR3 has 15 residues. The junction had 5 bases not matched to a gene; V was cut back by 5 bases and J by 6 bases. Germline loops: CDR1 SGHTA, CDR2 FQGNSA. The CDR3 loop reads CASSLLAGGSNEQFF. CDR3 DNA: TGTGCCAGCAGCCTACTAGCGGGAGGTAGCAATGAGCAGTTCTTC.

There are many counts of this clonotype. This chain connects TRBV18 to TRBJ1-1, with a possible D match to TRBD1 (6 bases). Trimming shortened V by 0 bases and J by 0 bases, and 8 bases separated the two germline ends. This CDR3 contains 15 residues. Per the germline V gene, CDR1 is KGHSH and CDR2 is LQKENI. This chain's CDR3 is CASSPPRGLNTEAFF. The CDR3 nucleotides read TGTGCCAGCTCACCACCCAGGGGACTGAACACTGAAGCTTTCTTT.

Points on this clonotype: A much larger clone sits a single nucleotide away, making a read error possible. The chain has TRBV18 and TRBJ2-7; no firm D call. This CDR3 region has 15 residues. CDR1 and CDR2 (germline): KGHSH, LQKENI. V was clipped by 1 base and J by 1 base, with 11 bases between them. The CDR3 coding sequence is TGTGCCAGCTCACCACGGCACAGAACTTCCTACGAGCAGTACTTC. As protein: CASSPRHRTSYEQYF.

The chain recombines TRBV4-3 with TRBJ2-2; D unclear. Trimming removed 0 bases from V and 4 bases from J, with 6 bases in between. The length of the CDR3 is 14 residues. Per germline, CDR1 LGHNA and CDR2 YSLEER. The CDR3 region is CASSQEPVTGELFF. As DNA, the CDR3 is TGCGCCAGCAGCCAAGAGCCAGTCACCGGGGAGCTGTTTTTT.

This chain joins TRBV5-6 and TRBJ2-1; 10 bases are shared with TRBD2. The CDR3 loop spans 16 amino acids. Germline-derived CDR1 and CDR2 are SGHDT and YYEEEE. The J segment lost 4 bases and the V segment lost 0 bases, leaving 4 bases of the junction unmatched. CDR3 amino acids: CASSLVASGGYNEQFF. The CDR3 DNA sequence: TGTGCCAGCAGCTTGGTGGCTAGCGGGGGATACAATGAGCAGTTCTTC.

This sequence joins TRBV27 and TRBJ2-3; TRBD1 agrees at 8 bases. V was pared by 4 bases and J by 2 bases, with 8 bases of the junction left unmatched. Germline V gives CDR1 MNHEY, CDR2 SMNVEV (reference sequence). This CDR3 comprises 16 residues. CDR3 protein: CASSSLGRGLTDTQYF. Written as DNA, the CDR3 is TGTGCCAGCAGTTCCTTAGGCAGGGGGCTCACAGATACGCAGTATTTT.

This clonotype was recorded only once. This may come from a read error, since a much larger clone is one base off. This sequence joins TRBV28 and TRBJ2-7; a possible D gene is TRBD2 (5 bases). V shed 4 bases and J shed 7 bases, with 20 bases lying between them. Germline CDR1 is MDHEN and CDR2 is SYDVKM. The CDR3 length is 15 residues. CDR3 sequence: CASSSRRSTSREQYF. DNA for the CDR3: TGTGCCAGCAGTTCCCGGAGGAGCACGAGTAGAGAGCAGTACTTC.

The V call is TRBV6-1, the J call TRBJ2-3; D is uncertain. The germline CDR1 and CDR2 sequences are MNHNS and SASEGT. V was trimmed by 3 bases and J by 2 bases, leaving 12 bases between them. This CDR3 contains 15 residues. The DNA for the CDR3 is TGTGCCAGCAGTGATAGGGCGACCTTCACAGATACGCAGTATTTT. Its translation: CASSDRATFTDTQYF.

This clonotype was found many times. In nucleotides, the CDR3 is TGCGCCAGCAGCTTGAACTTCGGGTACAATGAGCAGTTCTTC. Amino acid sequence: CASSLNFGYNEQFF. The V gene is TRBV5-1, the J gene TRBJ2-1; D unclear. The germline V gene encodes CDR1 SGHRS and CDR2 YFSETQ. This CDR3 contains 14 residues. Trimming pared 1 base from V and 4 bases from J, leaving 9 bases between.

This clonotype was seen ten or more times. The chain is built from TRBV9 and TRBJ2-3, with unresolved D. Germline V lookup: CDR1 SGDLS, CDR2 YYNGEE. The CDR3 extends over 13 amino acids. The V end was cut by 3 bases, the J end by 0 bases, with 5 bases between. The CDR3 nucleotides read TGTGCCAGCAGCGGTTTTAGCACAGATACGCAGTATTTT. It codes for CASSGFSTDTQYF.

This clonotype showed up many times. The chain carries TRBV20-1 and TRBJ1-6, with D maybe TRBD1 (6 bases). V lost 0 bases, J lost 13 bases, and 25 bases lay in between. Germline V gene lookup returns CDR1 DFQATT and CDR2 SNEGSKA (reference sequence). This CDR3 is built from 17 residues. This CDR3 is CSARDLAGEGIMGPLHF. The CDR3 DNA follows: TGCAGTGCTAGAGATTTAGCAGGGGAGGGGATTATGGGTCCCCTCCACTTT.

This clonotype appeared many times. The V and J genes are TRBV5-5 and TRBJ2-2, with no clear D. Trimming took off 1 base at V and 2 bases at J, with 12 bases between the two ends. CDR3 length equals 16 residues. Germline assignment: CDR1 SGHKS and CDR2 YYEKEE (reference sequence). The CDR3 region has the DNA TGTGCCAGCAGCTTGAGGGTACCGCCTAACACCGGGGAGCTGTTTTTT. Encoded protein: CASSLRVPPNTGELFF.

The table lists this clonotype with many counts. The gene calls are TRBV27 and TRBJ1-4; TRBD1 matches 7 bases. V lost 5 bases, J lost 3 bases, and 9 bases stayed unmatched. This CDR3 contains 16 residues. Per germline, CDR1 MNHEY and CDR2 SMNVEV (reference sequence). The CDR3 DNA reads TGTGCCAGCAGTGAGAAGGGGGCTAACTCTAATGAAAAACTGTTTTTT. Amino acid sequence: CASSEKGANSNEKLFF.

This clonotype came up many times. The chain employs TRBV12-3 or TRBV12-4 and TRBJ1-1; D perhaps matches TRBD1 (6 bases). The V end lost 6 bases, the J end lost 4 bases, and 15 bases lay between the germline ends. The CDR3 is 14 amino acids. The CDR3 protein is CASRPYRDITEAFF. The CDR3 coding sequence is TGTGCCAGCAGACCCTACAGGGACATCACTGAAGCTTTCTTT.

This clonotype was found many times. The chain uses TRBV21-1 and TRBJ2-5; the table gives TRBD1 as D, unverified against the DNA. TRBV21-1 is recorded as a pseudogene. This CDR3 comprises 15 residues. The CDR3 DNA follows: TGTGCCAGCAGCAAATTAGGACAACTTGGGGAGACCCAGTACTTC. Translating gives CASSKLGQLGETQYF.

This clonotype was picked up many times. CDR3 residues: CASSASGPYEQYF. In DNA form, the CDR3 reads TGTGCCAGCAGCGCCAGCGGGCCCTACGAGCAGTACTTC. This sequence joins TRBV7-9 and TRBJ2-7; weak D call: TRBD2 (6 bases). Per the germline V gene, CDR1 is SEHNR and CDR2 is FQNEAQ (reference sequence). Trimming took 5 bases from V and 2 from J, leaving 10 bases between them. The CDR3 loop spans 13 amino acids.

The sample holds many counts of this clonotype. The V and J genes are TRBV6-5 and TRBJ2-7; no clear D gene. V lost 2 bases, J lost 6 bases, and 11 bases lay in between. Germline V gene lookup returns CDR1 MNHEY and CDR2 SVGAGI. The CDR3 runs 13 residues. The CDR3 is CASSYGVWREQYF. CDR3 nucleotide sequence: TGTGCCAGCAGTTACGGGGTGTGGCGCGAGCAGTACTTC.

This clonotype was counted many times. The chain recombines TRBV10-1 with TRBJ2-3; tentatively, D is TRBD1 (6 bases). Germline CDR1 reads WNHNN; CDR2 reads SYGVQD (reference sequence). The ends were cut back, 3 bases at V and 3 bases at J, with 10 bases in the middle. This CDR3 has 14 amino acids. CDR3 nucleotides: TGCGCCAGCAGTGATTCCAGGGGAACAGATACGCAGTATTTT. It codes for CASSDSRGTDTQYF.

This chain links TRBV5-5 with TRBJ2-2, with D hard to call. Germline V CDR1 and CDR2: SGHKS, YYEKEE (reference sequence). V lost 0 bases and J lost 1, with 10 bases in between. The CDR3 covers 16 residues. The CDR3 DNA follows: TGTGCCAGCAGCTTGGAGGTCGGAGTGAACACCGGGGAGCTGTTTTTT. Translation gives CASSLEVGVNTGELFF. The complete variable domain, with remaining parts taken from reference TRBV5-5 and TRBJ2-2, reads DAGVTQSPTHLIKTRGQQVTLRCSPISGHKSVSWYQQVLGQGPQFIFQYYEKEERGRGNFPDRFSARQFPNYSSELNVNALLLGDSALYLCASSLEVGVNTGELFFGEGSRLTVL.

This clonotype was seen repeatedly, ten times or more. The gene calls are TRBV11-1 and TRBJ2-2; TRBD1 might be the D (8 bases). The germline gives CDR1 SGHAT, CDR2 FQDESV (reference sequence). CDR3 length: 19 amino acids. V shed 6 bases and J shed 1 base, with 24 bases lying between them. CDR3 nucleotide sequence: TGTGCCAGCAGGGTAGCGGGTTTGGTCGGACAGGGGAACACCGGGGAGCTGTTTTTT. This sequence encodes CASRVAGLVGQGNTGELFF.

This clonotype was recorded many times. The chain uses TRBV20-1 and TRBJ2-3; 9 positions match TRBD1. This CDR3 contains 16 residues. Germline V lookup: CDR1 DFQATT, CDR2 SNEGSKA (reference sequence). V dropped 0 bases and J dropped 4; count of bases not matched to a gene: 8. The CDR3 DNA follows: TGCAGTGCTAGAGATTCGGGACAGGGTACGCCAGATACGCAGTATTTT. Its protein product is CSARDSGQGTPDTQYF.

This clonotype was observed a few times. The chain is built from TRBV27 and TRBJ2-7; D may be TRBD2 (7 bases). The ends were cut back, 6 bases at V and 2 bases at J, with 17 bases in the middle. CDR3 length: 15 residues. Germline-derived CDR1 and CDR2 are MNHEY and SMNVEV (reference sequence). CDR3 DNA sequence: TGTGCCAGCAGGGTAAAGGTGGGGGGGCCCTACGAGCAGTACTTC. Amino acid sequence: CASRVKVGGPYEQYF.

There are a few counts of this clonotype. CDR3 bases: TGCAGCGTACGAGCGGGGGGCGGTACAGATACGCAGTATTTT. Translation gives CSVRAGGGTDTQYF. The chain is built from TRBV29-1 and TRBJ2-3; the match to TRBD2 covers 9 bases. Germline CDR1 is SQVTM and CDR2 is ANQGSEA. The CDR3 extends over 14 amino acids. With 6 bases clipped from V and 3 bases from J, the junction kept 7 bases outside the gene matches.